These 9 T cell receptor beta chains came from one sample sequenced in a study of shared clonotypes between healthy human individuals. The assay was immunoSEQ multiplex PCR, and TCRdb's table has in-frame clones only and misses some. The sample consists of 2 million to 2.5 million clones, 95% of them appearing once. Sequenced material: naive CD4+ T cells sorted from blood. Subset: CD45RA+ positively selected. These receptors all stem from a man younger than 35 in good health.

The V gene is TRBV5-1, the J gene TRBJ2-7; 7 bases are shared with TRBD1. Per germline, CDR1 SGHRS and CDR2 YFSETQ. The junction had 12 bases not matched to a gene; V was cut back by 4 bases and J by 2 bases. The CDR3 sequence is 16 residues long. The CDR3 region has the DNA TGCGCCAGCAGCCCTAGGTCACAGGGGAACCCCTACGAGCAGTACTTC. It encodes CASSPRSQGNPYEQYF.

This rearrangement joins TRBV7-2 to TRBJ2-1; D ambiguous. Germline V gives CDR1 SGHTA, CDR2 FQGNSA. V was shortened by 0 bases and J by 8 bases, with 17 bases between the two germline ends. This CDR3 has 16 amino acids. The CDR3 DNA sequence: TGTGCCAGCAGCTTAGCGAAATTAGGCTCCCATGATGAGCAGTTCTTC. Its translation is CASSLAKLGSHDEQFF. The entire variable domain, with the rest obtained from reference TRBV7-2 and TRBJ2-1, is as follows: GAGVSQSPSNKVTEKGKDVELRCDPISGHTALYWYRQSLGQGLEFLIYFQGNSAPDKSGLPSDRFSAERTGGSVSTLTIQRTQQEDSAVYLCASSLAKLGSHDEQFFGPGTRLTVL.

The chain has TRBV7-9 and TRBJ2-5; tentative D call: TRBD1 (6 bases). Looked up from germline, CDR1 is SEHNR and CDR2 is FQNEAQ (reference sequence). The CDR3 covers 14 residues. V was clipped by 8 bases and J by 2 bases, with 15 bases between them. CDR3 DNA: TGTGCCAGCGGACTTAGAACAGGGCAAGAGACCCAGTACTTC. Encoded protein: CASGLRTGQETQYF.

The chain combines TRBV5-1 with TRBJ1-6; 7 positions match TRBD1. CDR3 size: 17 residues. In germline, CDR1 is SGHRS, CDR2 YFSETQ. The V and J ends lost 4 bases and 8 bases, in that order; junction bases with no gene match: 15. This chain's CDR3 is CASSPRGTTQADSPLHF. The CDR3 DNA reads as TGCGCCAGCAGCCCCAGGGGGACTACCCAAGCGGATTCACCCCTCCACTTT. The variable domain in full, completed from reference TRBV5-1 and TRBJ1-6, reads KAGVTQTPRYLIKTRGQQVTLSCSPISGHRSVSWYQQTPGQGLQFLFEYFSETQRNKGNFPGRFSGRQFSNSRSEMNVSTLELGDSALYLCASSPRGTTQADSPLHFGNGTRLTVT.

This chain uses TRBV19 with TRBJ2-5; D gene ambiguous. The CDR3 has 11 residues. Per germline, CDR1 LNHDA and CDR2 SQIVND (reference sequence). Trimming stripped 4 bases from V and 3 bases from J, with 3 bases between. The chain's CDR3 is CASSTKETQYF. The CDR3 region has the DNA TGTGCCAGTAGTACGAAAGAGACCCAGTACTTC.

Concerning this clone: This may arise from a read error, as a much more abundant clone is one base away. This rearrangement joins TRBV11-2 to TRBJ2-1; no reliable D call. CDR3 size: 13 residues. Germline loops: CDR1 SGHAT, CDR2 FQNNGV. CDR3 sequence reads: CVSSLFIDNEQFF. Here the CDR3 DNA reads TGTGTCAGCAGCTTGTTCATCGACAATGAGCAGTTCTTC.

The count of this clone is one. The CDR3 sequence is CASSQTRNEQFF. CDR3 coding DNA: TGTGCCAGCAGCCAAACTAGGAATGAGCAGTTCTTC. The V and J genes are TRBV6-5 and TRBJ2-1; D might be TRBD2 (5 bases). CDR1 and CDR2 (germline): MNHEY, SVGAGI. The CDR3 contains 12 residues. Trimming took 6 bases from V and 7 from J, leaving 10 bases between them.

The genes are TRBV6-1 and TRBJ1-1; D not resolved. CDR3 size: 13 residues. V lost 6 bases to trimming and J lost 0 bases, with 8 bases between them. From germline, CDR1 is MNHNS and CDR2 SASEGT. DNA for the CDR3: TGTGCCAGCAGGGTGACAATGAACACTGAAGCTTTCTTT. Protein product: CASRVTMNTEAFF.

With regard to this clone: At the DNA level, this CDR3 is encoded by other sequences in the same sample as well. The rearrangement links TRBV5-1 to TRBJ2-5; 7 nucleotides line up with TRBD2. Germline CDR1 is SGHRS and CDR2 is YFSETQ. V dropped 0 bases and J dropped 4; count of bases not matched to a gene: 3. This CDR3 is 14 amino acids long. The CDR3 region is CASSLGGLGETQYF. The CDR3 bases are TGCGCCAGCAGCTTGGGCGGACTAGGAGAGACCCAGTACTTC.